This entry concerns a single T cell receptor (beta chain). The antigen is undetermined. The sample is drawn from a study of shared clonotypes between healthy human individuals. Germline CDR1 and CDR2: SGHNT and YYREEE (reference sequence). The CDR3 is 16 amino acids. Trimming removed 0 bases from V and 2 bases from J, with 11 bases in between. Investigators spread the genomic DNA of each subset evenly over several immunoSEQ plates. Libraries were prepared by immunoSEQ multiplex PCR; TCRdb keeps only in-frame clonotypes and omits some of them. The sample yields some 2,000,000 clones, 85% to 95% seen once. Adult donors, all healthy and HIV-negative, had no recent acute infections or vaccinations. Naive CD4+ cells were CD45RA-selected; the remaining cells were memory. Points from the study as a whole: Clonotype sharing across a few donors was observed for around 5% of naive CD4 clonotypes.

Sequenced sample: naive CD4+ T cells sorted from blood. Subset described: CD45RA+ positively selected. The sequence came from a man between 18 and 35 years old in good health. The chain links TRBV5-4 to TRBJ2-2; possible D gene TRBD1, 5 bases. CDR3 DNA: TGTGCCAGCAGCTTGGAATCTGGACAAAACACCGGGGAGCTGTTTTTT. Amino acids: CASSLESGQNTGELFF. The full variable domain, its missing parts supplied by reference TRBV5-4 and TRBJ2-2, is ETGVTQSPTHLIKTRGQQVTLRCSSQSGHNTVSWYQQALGQGPQFIFQYYREEENGRGNFPPRFSGLQFPNYSSELNVNALELDDSALYLCASSLESGQNTGELFFGEGSRLTVL.